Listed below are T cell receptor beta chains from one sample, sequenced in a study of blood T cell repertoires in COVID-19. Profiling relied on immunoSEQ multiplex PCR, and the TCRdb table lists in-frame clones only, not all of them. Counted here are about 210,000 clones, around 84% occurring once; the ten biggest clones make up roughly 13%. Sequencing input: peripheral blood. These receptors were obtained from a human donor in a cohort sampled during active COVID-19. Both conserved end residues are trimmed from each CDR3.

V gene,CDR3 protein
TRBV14,ASSGRGITF
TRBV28,ASSLIGQGGDEQY
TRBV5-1,ASSLGAYEQY
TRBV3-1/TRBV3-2,ASSQGTQGIGELF
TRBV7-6,ASSPLTGSTDTQY
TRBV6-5,ASSYSSHPPYEQY
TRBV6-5,ASSYMVAGAYEQY
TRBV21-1,ASSKVSWAGQGDDTIY
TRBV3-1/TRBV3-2,ASSQGGFTEAF
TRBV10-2,ASSVQGNTGELF
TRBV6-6,ASSYEKAGGNSPLH
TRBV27,ASSLGGNLIEQY
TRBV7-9,ASSGTPISSYNEQF
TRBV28,ASSYRDRGLTGELF
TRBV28,ASISPGTAPYEQY